The 10 T cell receptor beta chains given below trace back to one sample, sequenced in a study of T cell changes during pregnancy in multiple sclerosis. Using immunoSEQ multiplex PCR, the repertoire was profiled, and TCRdb retains in-frame clones only, with some absent. The repertoire holds approximately 69,000 clones, with more than 80% as singletons. This material consisted of peripheral blood, taken in the second trimester of pregnancy. Receptors originate from a female donor in good health, enrolled as a control in a pregnancy study.

The chain carries TRBV9 and TRBJ2-5, with a weak D call TRBD1 (5 bases). V lost 0 bases to trimming and J lost 5 bases, with 14 bases between them. The CDR3 totals 15 residues. Germline CDR1 reads SGDLS; CDR2 reads YYNGEE. CDR3 loop: CASSVGGLLRETQYF. CDR3 coding DNA: TGTGCCAGCAGCGTAGGGGGCCTCCTACGGGAGACCCAGTACTTC. The whole variable domain, filled in from reference TRBV9 and TRBJ2-5, reads DSGVTQTPKHLITATGQRVTLRCSPRSGDLSVYWYQQSLDQGLQFLIQYYNGEERAKGNILERFSAQQFPDLHSELNLSSLELGDSALYFCASSVGGLLRETQYFGPGTRLLVL.

The chain joins TRBV7-3 to TRBJ2-3, with 10 bases lining up with TRBD2. The ends lost 2 bases at V and 5 bases at J; junction bases unmatched: 4. This CDR3 comprises 15 residues. Germline V gene sequence: CDR1 SGHTA, CDR2 FQGTGA. As DNA, the CDR3 is TGTGCCAGCAGCTTAGAGCGGGGGGGTAAAGATACGCAGTATTTT. Its translation is CASSLERGGKDTQYF.

Here the CDR3 DNA reads TGTGCCAGCAGCCACCCCCCAGGGGGATTGAGCCAGTCCCTCCACTTT. Protein: CASSHPPGGLSQSLHF. The V call is TRBV6-6, the J call TRBJ1-6, with TRBD1 identical over 7 bases. The germline V gene encodes CDR1 MNHNY and CDR2 SVGAGI (reference sequence). The J segment lost 14 bases and the V segment lost 6 bases, leaving 19 bases of the junction unmatched. This CDR3 spans 16 amino acids.

V and J are TRBV18 and TRBJ2-2; TRBD1 aligns across 8 bases. V was clipped by 0 bases and J by 5 bases; unmatched bases: 5. Germline loops: CDR1 KGHSH, CDR2 LQKENI. The CDR3 spans 16 residues. CDR3 nucleotide sequence: TGTGCCAGCTCACCACCCTCGACAGGGGTGACCGGGGAGCTGTTTTTT. It translates to CASSPPSTGVTGELFF.

The V gene is TRBV18, the J gene TRBJ1-5; 8 nucleotides match TRBD1. Germline assignment: CDR1 KGHSH and CDR2 LQKENI. V was clipped by 2 bases and J by 5 bases; unmatched bases: 2. The CDR3 consists of 14 residues. CDR3 sequence reads: CASSPAGGYQPQHF. CDR3 in DNA: TGTGCCAGCTCACCAGCAGGGGGCTATCAGCCCCAGCATTTT.

The chain has TRBV27 and TRBJ2-6, with a weak D call TRBD1 (5 bases). V dropped 7 bases and J dropped 4 bases, with 17 bases sitting between them. The CDR3 contains 16 residues. Germline V lookup: CDR1 MNHEY, CDR2 SMNVEV (reference sequence). CDR3 DNA: TGTGCCAGCACCACCATTGGGGCAGGCGGGGCCAACGTCCTGACTTTC. It yields the protein CASTTIGAGGANVLTF. The full variable domain, its missing parts supplied by reference TRBV27 and TRBJ2-6, is EAQVTQNPRYLITVTGKKLTVTCSQNMNHEYMSWYRQDPGLGLRQIYYSMNVEVTDKGDVPEGYKVSRKEKRNFPLILESPSPNQTSLYFCASTTIGAGGANVLTFGAGSRLTVL.

The chain uses TRBV29-1 and TRBJ2-7, with D possibly being TRBD1 (5 bases). Germline lookup yields CDR1 SQVTM and CDR2 ANQGSEA. This CDR3 has 12 amino acids. The V and J ends lost 5 bases and 2 bases respectively, with 10 bases between them. CDR3 sequence: CSVFDSPYEQYF. In DNA, the CDR3 is TGCAGCGTTTTCGACAGCCCCTACGAGCAGTACTTC.

The V gene is TRBV9, the J gene TRBJ1-2; TRBD1 is a possible D gene (6 bases). Trimming removed 5 bases at V and 7 bases at J, with 9 bases between. Germline-derived CDR1 and CDR2 are SGDLS and YYNGEE. CDR3 size: 11 residues. CDR3: CASSPGAGYTF. CDR3 coding DNA: TGTGCCAGCAGTCCAGGGGCTGGCTACACCTTC. Using reference TRBV9 and TRBJ1-2 for the parts outside the CDR3, the full variable domain is DSGVTQTPKHLITATGQRVTLRCSPRSGDLSVYWYQQSLDQGLQFLIQYYNGEERAKGNILERFSAQQFPDLHSELNLSSLELGDSALYFCASSPGAGYTFGSGTRLTVV.

This rearrangement joins TRBV29-1 to TRBJ2-4; 10 positions match TRBD2. Trimming took 6 bases from V and 7 from J; bases not matched to a gene: 3. The CDR3 has 12 residues. Per the germline V gene, CDR1 is SQVTM and CDR2 is ANQGSEA. The CDR3 loop is CSVRTSGNIQYF. The CDR3 DNA reads TGCAGCGTGAGGACTAGCGGCAACATTCAGTACTTC.

The chain combines TRBV7-2 with TRBJ2-6; 7 bases map to TRBD1. V lost 0 bases and J lost 4; bases outside the gene matches: 6. Per germline, CDR1 SGHTA and CDR2 FQGNSA. CDR3 size: 17 residues. The CDR3 sequence: CASSLAVRGSGANVLTF. CDR3 sequence (DNA): TGTGCCAGCAGCTTAGCGGTCAGGGGGTCGGGGGCCAACGTCCTGACTTTC.